A single sample is the source of the 7 T cell receptor beta chains below, sequenced in a study of T cell clonality in common variable immunodeficiency. Study-wide findings and caveats: Fewer deletions and N-nucleotide insertions were reportedly seen in common variable immunodeficiency TCR beta sequences.

Sequencing used immunoSEQ multiplex PCR; TCRdb keeps in-frame clones, though not all of them. The sample has around 33,000 clones, none seen only once. These receptors' antigens are unknown. Sequenced material: peripheral blood mononuclear cells. The receptor source for this set is a human donor with common variable immunodeficiency.

This clone was counted at least ten times. From the germline J gene comes the end of the CDR3, since the read stops 3 residues before it. This sequence joins TRBV11-2 and TRBJ1-1; no definite D call. Looked up from germline, CDR1 is SGHAT and CDR2 is FQNNGV. The CDR3 totals 13 residues. The V end lost 2 bases, the J end lost 3 bases, and 7 bases lay between the germline ends. The part of the CDR3 DNA that was read is TGTGCCAGCAGCTTAAGCCGGGACACTGAA. It codes for CASSLSRDTE. The entire CDR3 sequence reads CASSLSRDTEAFF.

Many counts were recorded for this clone. The read is 3 residues too short to cover the CDR3 end, so that end is filled in from the germline J gene. This sequence joins TRBV7-2 and TRBJ2-7; 12 bases fit TRBD2. The germline CDR1 and CDR2 sequences are SGHTA and FQGNSA. V shed 6 bases and J 6 bases; nucleotides not matched to a gene: 6. This CDR3 has 14 residues. Here the CDR3 reads CASSFQLAGGEQYF. The sequenced CDR3 bases are TGTGCCAGCAGTTTCCAACTAGCGGGAGGCGAG. Supplemented by reference TRBV7-2 and TRBJ2-7, the full variable domain reads GAGVSQSPSNKVTEKGKDVELRCDPISGHTALYWYRQSLGQGLEFLIYFQGNSAPDKSGLPSDRFSAERTGGSVSTLTIQRTQQEDSAVYLCASSFQLAGGEQYFGPGTRLTVT.

This clone has only a few counts. The read ends 3 residues shy of where the CDR3 ends; the end is completed using the germline J gene. This chain joins TRBV7-8 and TRBJ2-1; 11 nucleotides match TRBD2. CDR3 length: 17 amino acids. Trimming took 0 bases from V and 4 from J; bases not matched to a gene: 5. CDR1 is SGHVS, CDR2 FQNEAQ, per germline. The CDR3 DNA, read in part, is TGTGCCAGCAGCTTAGCTTTAGCGGGAGGGCCATACAATGAG. Its protein is CASSLALAGGPYNE. The whole CDR3 protein reads CASSLALAGGPYNEQFF.

In the case of this clone: The CDR3 end lies 3 residues beyond the end of the read and is filled in from the germline J gene. V gene TRBV5-1 combines with J gene TRBJ2-3, with TRBD2 matching over 10 bases. Trimming removed 6 bases from V and 1 base from J; junction bases left unmatched: 8. The CDR3 covers 16 residues. Germline V gene sequence: CDR1 SGHRS, CDR2 YFSETQ. The sequenced part of the CDR3 DNA is TGCGCCAGCACCCATTCCGGGACTAGCGGCACAGATACG. Its translation: CASTHSGTSGTDT. The entire CDR3 sequence reads CASTHSGTSGTDTQYF.

This clone was detected a few times. The read halts 3 residues ahead of the CDR3 end, with the missing end drawn from the germline J gene. The chain joins TRBV2 to TRBJ2-3; TRBD2 matches at 13 bases. J was trimmed by 8 bases and V by 6 bases; bases with no gene match: 17. The CDR3 loop spans 18 amino acids. Per the germline V gene, CDR1 is SNHLY and CDR2 is FYNNEI. The covered CDR3 bases are TGTGCCAGCAGCGAACAAGCCGGACTAGCGGGAGTTGTAGGTACG. Amino acid sequence: CASSEQAGLAGVVGT. In full, the CDR3 reads CASSEQAGLAGVVGTQYF.

This clone was observed a few times. The read terminates 3 residues before the CDR3 end, so the remaining end is supplied by the germline J gene. Other DNA sequences from this sample encode an identical CDR3 as well. V gene TRBV18 combines with J gene TRBJ2-3; D unresolved. Trimming took off 3 bases at V and 6 bases at J, with 10 bases between the two ends. The CDR3 has 13 residues. Germline CDR1 KGHSH, CDR2 LQKENI. The CDR3 spells CASSPKRVDTQYF. Incomplete CDR3 DNA: TGTGCCAGCTCACCGAAAAGGGTGGATACG.

This clone was recorded at least ten times. The CDR3 end falls 3 residues outside the read, so it is completed with the germline J gene. This chain links TRBV7-3 with TRBJ2-1; TRBD2 might be the D (6 bases). Looked up from germline, CDR1 is SGHTA and CDR2 is FQGTGA. Trimming took off 2 bases at V and 5 bases at J, with 13 bases between the two ends. The length of the CDR3 is 15 residues. The CDR3: CASSLFAGYNNEQFF. Partial CDR3 DNA: TGTGCCAGCAGCTTATTCGCGGGATACAACAATGAG.